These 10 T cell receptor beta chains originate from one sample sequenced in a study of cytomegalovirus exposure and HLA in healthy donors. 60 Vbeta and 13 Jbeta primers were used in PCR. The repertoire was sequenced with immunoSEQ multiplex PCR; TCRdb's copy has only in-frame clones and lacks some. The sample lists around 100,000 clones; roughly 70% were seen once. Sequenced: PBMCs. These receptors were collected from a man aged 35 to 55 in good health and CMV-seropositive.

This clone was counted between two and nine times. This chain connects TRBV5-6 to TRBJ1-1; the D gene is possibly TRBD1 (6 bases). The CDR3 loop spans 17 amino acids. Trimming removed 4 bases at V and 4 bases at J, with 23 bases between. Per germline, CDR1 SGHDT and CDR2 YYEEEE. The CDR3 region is CASSPGELGGRGTEAFF. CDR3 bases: TGTGCCAGCAGCCCAGGGGAGCTGGGCGGTCGGGGCACTGAAGCTTTCTTT.

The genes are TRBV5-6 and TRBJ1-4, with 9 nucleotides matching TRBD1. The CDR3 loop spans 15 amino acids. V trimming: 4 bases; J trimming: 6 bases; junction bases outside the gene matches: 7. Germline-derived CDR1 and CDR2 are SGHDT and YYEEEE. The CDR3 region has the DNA TGTGCCAGCAGCCTGGGGGACAGGGACGATGAAAAACTGTTTTTT. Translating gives CASSLGDRDDEKLFF.

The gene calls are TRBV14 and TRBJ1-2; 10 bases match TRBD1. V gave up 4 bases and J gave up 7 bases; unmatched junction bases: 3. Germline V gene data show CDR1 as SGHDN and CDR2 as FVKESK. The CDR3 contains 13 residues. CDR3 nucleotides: TGTGCCAGCAGCCCAGACAGGGGGCTTGGCTACACCTTC. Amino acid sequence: CASSPDRGLGYTF.

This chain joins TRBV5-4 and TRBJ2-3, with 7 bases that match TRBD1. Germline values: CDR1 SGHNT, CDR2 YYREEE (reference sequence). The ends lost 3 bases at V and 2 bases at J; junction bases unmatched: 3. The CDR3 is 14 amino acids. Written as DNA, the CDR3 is TGTGCCAGCAGCTCGACAGGGTCCACAGATACGCAGTATTTT. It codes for CASSSTGSTDTQYF.

The CDR3 nucleotides are TGTGCCAGCAGCGGGAGGGTCGGAAACACCATATATTTT. Amino acid sequence: CASSGRVGNTIYF. The genes are TRBV28 and TRBJ1-3; no reliable D call. V dropped 6 bases and J dropped 4 bases, with 10 bases sitting between them. Germline CDR1 is MDHEN and CDR2 is SYDVKM. This CDR3 is 13 amino acids long.

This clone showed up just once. CDR3: CASSLSLGVYNEQFF. The CDR3 nucleotides read TGTGCCAGCAGTTTATCGTTGGGAGTGTACAATGAGCAGTTCTTC. V and J are TRBV27 and TRBJ2-1; weak D call: TRBD2 (5 bases). Germline V CDR1 and CDR2: MNHEY, SMNVEV (reference sequence). The CDR3 covers 15 residues. The V end was cut by 0 bases, the J end by 4 bases, with 10 bases between.

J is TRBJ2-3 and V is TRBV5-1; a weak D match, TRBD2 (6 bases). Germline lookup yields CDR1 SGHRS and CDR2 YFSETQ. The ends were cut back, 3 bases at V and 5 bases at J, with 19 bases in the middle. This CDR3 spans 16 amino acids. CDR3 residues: CASSSSGGGGLDTQYF. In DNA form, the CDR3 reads TGCGCCAGCAGCTCCTCTGGCGGTGGGGGGTTAGATACGCAGTATTTT.

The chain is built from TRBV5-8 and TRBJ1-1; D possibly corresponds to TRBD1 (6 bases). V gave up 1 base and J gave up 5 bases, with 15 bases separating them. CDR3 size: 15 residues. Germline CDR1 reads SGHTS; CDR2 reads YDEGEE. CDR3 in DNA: TGTGCCAGCAGCTTGAGTTTTGGGCAGGGGACTGAAGCTTTCTTT. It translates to CASSLSFGQGTEAFF.

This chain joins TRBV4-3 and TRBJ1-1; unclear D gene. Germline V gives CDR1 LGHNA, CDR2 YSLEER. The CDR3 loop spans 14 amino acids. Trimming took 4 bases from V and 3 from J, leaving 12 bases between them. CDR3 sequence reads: CASSPLTGDTEAFF. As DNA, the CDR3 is TGCGCCAGCAGCCCCTTGACGGGAGACACTGAAGCTTTCTTT.

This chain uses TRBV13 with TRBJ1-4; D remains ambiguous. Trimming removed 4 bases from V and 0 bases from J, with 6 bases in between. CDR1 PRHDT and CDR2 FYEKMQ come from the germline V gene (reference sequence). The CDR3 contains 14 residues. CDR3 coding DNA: TGTGCCAGCAGCTATTCCGCAACTAATGAAAAACTGTTTTTT. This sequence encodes CASSYSATNEKLFF.